Listed here is a single TCR beta chain. Its antigen is undetermined. This record comes from a study of monozygotic twins with inflammatory bowel disease. General study findings and limits: Healthy twins shared more clonotypes with others than IBD patients, most markedly active ones. Between concordant and discordant twins, repertoire similarity failed to differ, a result that limited power may explain.

TCRdb reanalyzed the 5' RACE reads and collapses them to one entry per CDR3 protein, without DNA. This repertoire comprises roughly 320,000 distinct CDR3 sequences; its ten largest clones make up more than 4.5%. Total RNA isolation used whole blood (no T cell sorting was performed). There are 16 residues in the CDR3. Germline CDR1 and CDR2: LGHNA and YSLEER. The rearrangement links TRBV4-3 to TRBJ2-2; no DNA is available, so the TRBD2 call from TCRdb remains unchecked. Material for sequencing was blood. This TCR derives from a human donor with ulcerative colitis or Crohn's disease, or a healthy co-twin of an affected twin (not recorded which). The CDR3 loop reads CASSDNSGGNTGELFF.